This T cell receptor beta chain was observed in a study of blood T cell repertoires in COVID-19. Across the study: Samples taken during acute and convalescent COVID-19 were collected in the United States, Italy and Spain.

This clone was picked up one time. Using immunoSEQ multiplex PCR, the repertoire was profiled, and TCRdb retains in-frame clones only, with some absent. The table has some 82,000 clones, 91% seen once. The sample taken for sequencing was peripheral blood. The clonotype originates from a woman between 50 and 59 years old in a cohort sampled during active COVID-19.

The CDR3 nucleotides read TGTGCCAGCAGCTTAGACGACAGGCCCACGGATACGCAGTATTTT. It yields the protein CASSLDDRPTDTQYF. V is TRBV7-8 and J is TRBJ2-3, with D perhaps TRBD1 (6 bases). Germline V CDR1 and CDR2: SGHVS, FQNEAQ. This CDR3 region has 15 residues. V was shortened by 1 base and J by 6 bases, with 14 bases between the two germline ends.